The rows below give T cell receptor beta chains drawn from one sample of a study of T cell responses to AZD1222 COVID-19 vaccine. The protocol was immunoSEQ multiplex PCR, while the TCRdb copy is restricted to in-frame clones and leaves out a portion. This table has about 67,000 clones, approximately 80% appearing once. The sample in question was peripheral blood, obtained on day 0 of AZD1222 vaccination. These receptors were obtained from an adult in good health. CDR3s include the opening cysteine and the closing phenylalanine or tryptophan.

>TRBV6-5
CASSYSPAGGNEQFF
>TRBV12-3/TRBV12-4
CASSFREESPLHF
>TRBV28
CASSFYGELFF
>TRBV20-1
CSDTVNYGYTF
>TRBV15
CATSKTSGYQETQYF
>TRBV13
CASSLGTGANYGYTF
>TRBV27
CASRENRKAGANVLTF
>TRBV28
CASSFSGGSNQPQHF
>TRBV19
CASSNPWTGYGEKLFF
>TRBV5-1
CASSASLGGTGELFF